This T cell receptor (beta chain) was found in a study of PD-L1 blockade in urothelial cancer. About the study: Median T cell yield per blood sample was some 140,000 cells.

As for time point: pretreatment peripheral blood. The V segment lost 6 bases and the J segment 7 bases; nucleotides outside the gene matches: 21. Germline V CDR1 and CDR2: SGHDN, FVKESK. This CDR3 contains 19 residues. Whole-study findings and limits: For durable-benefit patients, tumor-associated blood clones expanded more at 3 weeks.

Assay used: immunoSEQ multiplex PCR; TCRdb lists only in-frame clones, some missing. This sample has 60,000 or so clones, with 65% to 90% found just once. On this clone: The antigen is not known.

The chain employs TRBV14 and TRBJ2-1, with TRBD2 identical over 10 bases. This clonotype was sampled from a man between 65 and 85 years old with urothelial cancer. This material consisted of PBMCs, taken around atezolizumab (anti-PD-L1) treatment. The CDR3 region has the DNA TGTGCCAGCAGTCTCCCTAGCGGGGGCCGGACATGGGCGGGGAATGAGCAGTTCTTC. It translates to CASSLPSGGRTWAGNEQFF.